This T cell receptor (beta chain) was obtained from a study of B cell selection in AIRE deficiency. General study points: Patient Tconv and Treg cells showed healthy-like TCRBV usage, CDR3 length, diversity. Around a third of healthy-donor shared Treg TCRbeta sequences appeared in patient Tconv cells.

Assay: immunoSEQ multiplex PCR; the TCRdb copy retains only in-frame clones and omits some. The sample consists of 20,000 to 30,000 clones, approximately 92% of them appearing once. Regulatory T cells were sorted as CD4+CD25hiCD127low/negative. This CDR3 is 16 amino acids long. The V segment lost 5 bases and the J segment 2 bases; nucleotides outside the gene matches: 6. Germline loops: CDR1 LNHDA, CDR2 SQIVND (reference sequence). Concerning this clone: Its antigen remains unidentified.

The chain combines TRBV19 with TRBJ2-1, with 10 bases that match TRBD2. Sequencing was performed on CD4+CD25+ Tregs sorted from PBMCs. This receptor was obtained from a human donor in good health. The CDR3 region is CASSGSGGLTYNEQFF. CDR3 DNA sequence: TGTGCCAGTAGTGGTAGCGGGGGGTTAACCTACAATGAGCAGTTCTTC.